This TCR beta chain is from a study of blood T cell repertoires in COVID-19. Study as a whole: From T cells, B-cell-depleted T cells, or PBMCs came the material, which was cDNA or gDNA.

The germline V gene encodes CDR1 DFQATT and CDR2 SNEGSKA (reference sequence). CDR3 length: 11 residues. V lost 3 bases and J lost 8, with 9 bases in between. In the original analysis: Reference gene primer amplification gave estimated nucleated cell counts. Generated by immunoSEQ multiplex PCR, the TCRdb table keeps only in-frame clones and is missing some. D and trimming come from the DNA, and the V and J calls and clone size come from that table. Of roughly 120,000 clones in the sample, more than 75% are singletons; the top ten hold roughly 5.4%. The specimen sequenced was peripheral blood. The receptor was derived from a human donor in a cohort sampled during active COVID-19. This chain joins TRBV20-1 and TRBJ2-3; D is possibly TRBD1 (5 bases). The CDR3 coding sequence is TGCAGTGCTAGGATCCAGGGTACGCAGTATTTT. It translates to CSARIQGTQYF.